The text below deals with one T cell receptor beta chain. This sample is part of a study of blood T cell repertoires in COVID-19. This CDR3 contains 15 residues. The germline V gene encodes CDR1 MDHEN and CDR2 SYDVKM. After removal of 3 bases from V and 2 bases from J, the junction contained 6 bases not matched to a gene. Using immunoSEQ multiplex PCR, the repertoire was profiled, and TCRdb retains in-frame clones only, with some absent. The data show around 120,000 clones, 75% to 90% seen once. The material sequenced was peripheral blood. The chain recombines TRBV28 with TRBJ2-7, with 8 bases lining up with TRBD2. The sequence was obtained from a woman older than 75 with acute or convalescent COVID-19. The CDR3 loop reads CASSLERGSTYEQYF. CDR3 sequence (DNA): TGTGCCAGCAGTTTGGAGCGGGGGAGCACCTACGAGCAGTACTTC.